This section outlines one T cell receptor beta chain sequence together with its context. The data were taken from a study of blood T cell repertoires in COVID-19. Background on the study: The United States, Italy and Spain were the sources of the acute and convalescent COVID-19 samples. T cells, B-cell-depleted T cells, or PBMCs supplied cDNA or gDNA.

Authors' processing steps: Amplification with reference gene primers provided the estimates of nucleated cell counts. Some clones are missing from TCRdb's copy, which holds only in-frame ones; the method was immunoSEQ multiplex PCR. That table supplies the V and J calls and clone size; D and trimming were determined from the DNA. The sample shows under 75,000 clones, about 80% of them seen only once. Trimming pared 5 bases from V and 0 bases from J, leaving 13 bases between. The V gene's germline CDR1 is SGHVS and CDR2 FNYEAQ. The CDR3 consists of 15 residues. What was sequenced was peripheral blood. The receptor was isolated from a man in his 70s who had recovered from COVID-19. The chain is built from TRBV7-6 and TRBJ1-1, with D tentatively TRBD1 (6 bases). The CDR3 loop is CASSPQTGLNTEAFF. In DNA, the CDR3 is TGTGCCAGCAGCCCGCAGACAGGACTGAACACTGAAGCTTTCTTT.